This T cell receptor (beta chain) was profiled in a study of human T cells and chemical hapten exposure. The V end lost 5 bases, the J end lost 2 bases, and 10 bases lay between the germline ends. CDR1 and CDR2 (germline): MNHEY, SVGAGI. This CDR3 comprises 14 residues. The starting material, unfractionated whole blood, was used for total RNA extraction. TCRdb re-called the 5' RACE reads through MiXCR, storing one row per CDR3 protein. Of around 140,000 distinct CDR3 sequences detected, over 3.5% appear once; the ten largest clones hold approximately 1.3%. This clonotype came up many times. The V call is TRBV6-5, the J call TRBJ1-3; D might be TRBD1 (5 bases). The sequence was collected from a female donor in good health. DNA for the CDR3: TGTGCCAGCAGTCCAGGGTCCCCTGGAAACACCATATATTTT. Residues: CASSPGSPGNTIYF.